This TCR beta chain was identified during a study of shared clonotypes between healthy human individuals. General study findings and limits: Naive subsets tended to show greater estimated richness than memory subsets. Few donors restricted represented genetic and exposure-history diversity. Sharing across four donors was highest in naive CD4 (roughly 5%) and lowest in memory CD8 (0.4%).

Sequenced by immunoSEQ multiplex PCR; TCRdb stores in-frame clones only, minus some. The repertoire holds approximately 590,000 clones, with 95% as singletons. Remarks on this clone: Its target is unknown.

V was shortened by 0 bases and J by 2 bases, with 10 bases between the two germline ends. The CDR3 covers 16 residues. CDR1 is MGHRA, CDR2 YSYEKL, per germline. CD8 cells classed as naive were CD45RO-negative and positively selected for CCR7, excluding terminally differentiated effector memory CD45RA+ cells. Donors were healthy HIV-negative adults without recently reported acute infections or vaccinations. Sequencing was done on a sample of naive CD8+ T cells sorted from blood. This receptor was identified in a woman aged 25 to 45 in good health. The rearrangement links TRBV4-1 to TRBJ2-2; D uncertain. The CDR3 DNA follows: TGCGCCAGCAGCCAAGAGGAGAAATACAACACCGGGGAGCTGTTTTTT. Protein sequence: CASSQEEKYNTGELFF.